This T cell receptor (beta chain) appears in the sequencing data of a study of T cell responses to AZD1222 COVID-19 vaccine. Concerning this clone: Its target is unknown.

Whole-study results and caveats: There were mostly white British donors and more females than males, and clonal diversity was possibly underestimated. Spike-specific TCR breadth and depth both grew after two AZD1222 doses. Across spike, vaccine-associated CD4 TCRs were found, dominant at 160-218 and 743-854.

The table came from immunoSEQ multiplex PCR; TCRdb's copy has only in-frame clones and leaves some out. Of 90,000 to 150,000 clones listed, about 90% are singletons. The sample consisted of peripheral blood, taken 28 days after the second AZD1222 dose. This receptor was obtained from an adult who received the AZD1222 COVID-19 vaccine.

The DNA for the CDR3 is TGTGCCAGCAGCTTCACACGGACAGGGGCCTACGAGCAGTACTTC. Its protein is CASSFTRTGAYEQYF. The V gene is TRBV5-6, the J gene TRBJ2-7; 9 nucleotides line up with TRBD1. V shed 2 bases and J 2 bases; nucleotides not matched to a gene: 5. CDR1 and CDR2 (germline): SGHDT, YYEEEE. The CDR3 loop spans 15 amino acids.